These 2 T cell receptor beta chains were sequenced from one sample in a study of blood T cell repertoires in COVID-19. TCRdb's copy holds only in-frame clones and misses some; the assay was immunoSEQ multiplex PCR. Found here are under 200,000 clones, approximately 86% of them singletons; the top ten hold 0.99%. What was sequenced was peripheral blood. The receptors stem from a young man with acute or convalescent COVID-19.

The rearrangement links TRBV4-1 to TRBJ1-2, with D maybe TRBD1 (5 bases). V shed 0 bases and J shed 8 bases, with 13 bases lying between them. This CDR3 has 14 residues. Germline CDR1 and CDR2: MGHRA and YSYEKL. As DNA, the CDR3 is TGCGCCAGCAGCCAAGACGCGGCAGGGTACGGCTACACCTTC. Its protein product is CASSQDAAGYGYTF.

This clone was seen a handful of times. Other DNA sequences in the sample encode the same CDR3. V usage is TRBV11-2 and J usage is TRBJ1-3; TRBD1 aligns across 10 bases. The CDR3 length is 14 residues. The V and J ends lost 5 bases and 5 bases, in that order; junction bases with no gene match: 3. Looked up from germline, CDR1 is SGHAT and CDR2 is FQNNGV. The CDR3 reads CASSRTGGRNTIYF. CDR3 DNA: TGTGCCAGCAGCCGGACAGGGGGGCGAAACACCATATATTTT.